The present entry profiles one T cell receptor beta chain with its context. The data were taken from a study of T cells in tuberculosis. Across the study: IGRA-negative adolescents, IGRA-positive adolescents with latent tuberculosis and adults with active tuberculosis formed this South African cohort. Samples predate treatment or fall within its first 7 days.

The time point denotes: new active TB diagnosis, blood taken before or within 7 days of starting treatment. Each donor contributed about 100,000 T cells on average, unsorted. The CDR3 runs to 15 residues. Trimming cost V 4 bases and J 2 bases; bases outside gene matches: 7. Germline assignment: CDR1 SGDLS and CDR2 YYNGEE. This table comes from immunoSEQ multiplex PCR, and its TCRdb copy is limited to in-frame clones, with some not included. The sample has under 40,000 clones, about 84% seen once. This receptor was taken from an adult with tuberculosis. The material was PBMCs, obtained at tuberculosis diagnosis. The chain carries TRBV9 and TRBJ2-3; 7 nucleotides align to TRBD1. The chain's CDR3 is CASSSWDRHTDTQYF. The CDR3 region has the DNA TGTGCCAGCAGCTCGTGGGACAGACACACAGATACGCAGTATTTT.